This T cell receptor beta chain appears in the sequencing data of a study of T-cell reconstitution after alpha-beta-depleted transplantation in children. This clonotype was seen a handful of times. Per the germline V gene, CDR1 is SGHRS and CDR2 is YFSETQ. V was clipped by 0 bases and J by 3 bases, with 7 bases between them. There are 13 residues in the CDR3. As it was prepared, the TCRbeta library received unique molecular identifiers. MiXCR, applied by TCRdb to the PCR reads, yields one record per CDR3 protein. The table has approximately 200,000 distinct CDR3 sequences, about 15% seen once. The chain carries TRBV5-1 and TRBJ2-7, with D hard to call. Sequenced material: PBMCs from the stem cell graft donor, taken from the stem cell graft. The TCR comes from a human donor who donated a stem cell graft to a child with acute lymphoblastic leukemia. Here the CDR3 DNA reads TGCGCCAGCAGCTTGGCTGTGCACTACGAGCAGTACTTC. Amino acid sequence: CASSLAVHYEQYF.